These 15 T cell receptor beta chains came from one sample sequenced in a study of blood T cell repertoires in COVID-19. TCRdb's table, derived via immunoSEQ multiplex PCR, lists solely in-frame clones and lacks some. The sample gives 200,000 to 300,000 clones, around 88% of which show up once; 1% to 1.5% is in the top ten. The sample taken for sequencing was PBMCs or T cells enriched from blood (not recorded which). The receptor set was obtained from a woman aged 35 to 49 with acute COVID-19.

The chain employs TRBV29-1 and TRBJ2-4, with 11 nucleotides matching TRBD1. This CDR3 contains 14 residues. Losses at the gene ends were 4 bases for V and 6 bases for J; bases not matched to a gene: 5. CDR1 is SQVTM, CDR2 ANQGSEA, per germline. The CDR3 sequence: CSVVRGTGGNIQYF. The CDR3 bases are TGCAGCGTTGTTCGGGGGACAGGGGGAAACATTCAGTACTTC.

The table lists this clone with a count of one. The CDR3 DNA follows: TGCGCCAGCAGCACTGGGACAGGAGGGGGCTATGGCTACACCTTC. It encodes CASSTGTGGGYGYTF. This sequence joins TRBV5-1 and TRBJ1-2, with 8 bases lining up with TRBD1. This CDR3 comprises 15 residues. V lost 4 bases and J lost 4; bases outside the gene matches: 9. Germline V lookup: CDR1 SGHRS, CDR2 YFSETQ. The whole variable domain, remainder taken from reference TRBV5-1 and TRBJ1-2, is KAGVTQTPRYLIKTRGQQVTLSCSPISGHRSVSWYQQTPGQGLQFLFEYFSETQRNKGNFPGRFSGRQFSNSRSEMNVSTLELGDSALYLCASSTGTGGGYGYTFGSGTRLTVV.

The gene calls are TRBV18 and TRBJ2-5; 7 positions agree with TRBD2. This CDR3 region has 16 residues. Germline CDR1 reads KGHSH; CDR2 reads LQKENI. J was trimmed by 0 bases and V by 2 bases; bases with no gene match: 6. The CDR3 DNA is TGTGCCAGCTCACCAAGGCCACTAGCGTACCAAGAGACCCAGTACTTC. Amino acids: CASSPRPLAYQETQYF.

The rearrangement links TRBV7-2 to TRBJ1-4; a possible D gene is TRBD1 (5 bases). The CDR3 length is 16 residues. The V end was cut by 11 bases, the J end by 4 bases, with 23 bases between. The V gene's germline CDR1 is SGHTA and CDR2 FQGNSA. This CDR3 is CAVRIRGPPLNEKLFF. The CDR3 region has the DNA TGTGCCGTCCGTATTAGGGGTCCCCCTCTTAATGAAAAACTGTTTTTT. Complete variable domain (other parts from reference TRBV7-2 and TRBJ1-4): GAGVSQSPSNKVTEKGKDVELRCDPISGHTALYWYRQSLGQGLEFLIYFQGNSAPDKSGLPSDRFSAERTGGSVSTLTIQRTQQEDSAVYLCAVRIRGPPLNEKLFFGSGTQLSVL.

This clone has more than one count but fewer than ten. The chain carries TRBV5-1 and TRBJ2-2; 11 bases align to TRBD2. This CDR3 comprises 16 residues. Unmatched junction bases numbered 3, after V lost 3 bases and J lost 2 bases. Germline V CDR1 and CDR2: SGHRS, YFSETQ. The CDR3 reads CASSSGTSGNTGELFF. CDR3 nucleotides: TGCGCCAGCAGCTCGGGGACTAGCGGCAACACCGGGGAGCTGTTTTTT.

The chain carries TRBV28 and TRBJ1-2, with TRBD1 matching over 7 bases. Germline V CDR1 and CDR2: MDHEN, SYDVKM. J was trimmed by 8 bases and V by 5 bases; bases with no gene match: 11. The CDR3 sequence is 14 residues long. CDR3 sequence (DNA): TGTGCCAGCAGTGCCGATTTGACAGGGAACGGCTACACCTTC. Its protein product is CASSADLTGNGYTF.

The V call is TRBV21-1, the J call TRBJ1-5; TRBD1, the table's D call, was not compared with the DNA. TRBV21-1 is assigned pseudogene status. The CDR3 covers 18 residues. CDR3 sequence reads: CASSTYTGTSDSNQPQHF. The CDR3 coding sequence is TGTGCCAGCAGCACTTATACCGGGACATCAGATAGCAATCAGCCCCAGCATTTT.

The V and J genes are TRBV6-5 and TRBJ1-1; no firm D call. This CDR3 is built from 13 residues. Trimming removed 2 bases from V and 4 bases from J, with 8 bases in between. Germline-derived CDR1 and CDR2 are MNHEY and SVGAGI. In nucleotides, the CDR3 is TGTGCCAGCAGTTACAAGGGAGGCACTGAAGCTTTCTTT. As protein: CASSYKGGTEAFF.

The CDR3: CASSSLPPGHITYEQYV. The CDR3 coding sequence is TGTGCCAGCTCATCACTCCCCCCGGGACACATCACCTACGAGCAGTACGTC. The chain recombines TRBV18 with TRBJ2-7; D perhaps matches TRBD1 (6 bases). The CDR3 is made up of 17 amino acids. Germline lookup yields CDR1 KGHSH and CDR2 LQKENI. Trimming took off 5 bases at V and 2 bases at J, with 22 bases between the two ends.

The chain's CDR3 is CASSTELGTSGVYNEQFF. The CDR3 DNA is TGTGCCAGCAGCACCGAACTCGGGACTAGCGGGGTGTACAATGAGCAGTTCTTC. This chain connects TRBV7-9 to TRBJ2-1, with 13 bases aligning to TRBD2. With V trimmed by 5 bases and J by 4 bases, 11 bases remained unmatched. CDR3 length: 18 amino acids. Looked up from germline, CDR1 is SEHNR and CDR2 is FQNEAQ (reference sequence).

This rearrangement joins TRBV6-1 to TRBJ1-4; D is perhaps TRBD1 (5 bases). CDR1 is MNHNS and CDR2 is SASEGT in the germline V gene. This CDR3 has 12 amino acids. The germline V and J ends were trimmed by 2 bases and 10 bases, with 8 bases remaining between them. The CDR3 here is CASSEHRGKLFF. Here the CDR3 DNA reads TGTGCCAGCAGTGAACATAGGGGAAAACTGTTTTTT.

This sequence joins TRBV19 and TRBJ1-1, with TRBD1 identical over 8 bases. The V gene end was trimmed by 8 bases and the J gene end by 1 base; junction bases not matched to a gene: 6. The germline V gene encodes CDR1 LNHDA and CDR2 SQIVND (reference sequence). CDR3 length: 14 residues. The CDR3 DNA sequence: TGTGCCAGTCTAGGGGACAGGACGAACACTGAAGCTTTCTTT. Encoded protein: CASLGDRTNTEAFF.

The chain uses TRBV3-1 (or the pseudogene TRBV3-2) and TRBJ1-1; D gene unclear. Germline CDR1 reads LGHDT; CDR2 reads YNNKEL (reference sequence). V lost 1 base to trimming and J lost 5 bases, with 14 bases between them. CDR3 length: 15 amino acids. CDR3 DNA sequence: TGTGCCAGCAGCCAAGGCCAATTGGTCAGGACTGAAGCTTTCTTT. It specifies CASSQGQLVRTEAFF.

The chain employs TRBV9 and TRBJ2-1, with a possible D match to TRBD1 (5 bases). V lost 1 base and J lost 7, with 12 bases in between. The CDR3 contains 14 residues. Per germline, CDR1 SGDLS and CDR2 YYNGEE. This CDR3 is CASSVSDSRNEQFF. CDR3 coding DNA: TGTGCCAGCAGCGTAAGTGACAGCAGAAATGAGCAGTTCTTC.

The rearrangement uses TRBV28 and TRBJ1-6, with TRBD1 identical over 7 bases. In germline, CDR1 is MDHEN, CDR2 SYDVKM. J lost 17 bases, V lost 4 bases, and 17 bases had no gene match. This CDR3 is 15 amino acids long. In DNA form, the CDR3 reads TGTGCCAGCAGTTCCCCTCACCTGACAGGGCTTCGCATCCACTTT. This gives the protein CASSSPHLTGLRIHF.